This T cell receptor (beta chain) was captured in a study of cytomegalovirus exposure and HLA in healthy donors. Study-level findings and limits: Earlier analysis found most TCR beta V segments productive about 87% or about 30% of the time. In a later analysis, HLA-associated TCR beta chains were more clonally expanded than equally common others. Looking again later, the authors saw that most CMV-associated TCR beta chains seemed HLA-restricted. It was reportedly the case that the classifier diagnosed cytomegalovirus status with high specificity and sensitivity.

To note about this clone: Its target is unknown.

The CDR3 runs to 18 residues. 60 Vbeta and 13 Jbeta primers were used in PCR. Sequencing was performed with immunoSEQ multiplex PCR; in TCRdb, only in-frame clones are kept and a portion is missing. The sample shows 120,000 to 150,000 clones, 65% to 85% of them seen only once. This receptor was obtained from a male donor in good health and CMV-seronegative. The chain is built from TRBV12-2 and TRBJ2-2; the table names TRBD2, a call not compared with the DNA. TRBV12-2 is reported as a pseudogene. The sequenced sample consisted of PBMCs. CDR3 nucleotide sequence: TGTGCAAGTCGCTCCCCCAGGGGACTAGGGTTAGGGACCGGGGAGCTGTTTTTT. It specifies CASRSPRGLGLGTGELFF.